One and the same sample provided the 21 T cell receptor beta chains below, sequenced in a study of T cells in women clearing cervical HPV infection. This table comes from immunoSEQ multiplex PCR, and its TCRdb copy is limited to in-frame clones, with some not included. The repertoire shows about 16,000 clones; the top ten hold 10%. The sample consisted of blood buffy coat. The receptors were sampled from a woman aged 18 to 75 with a cervical HPV16 infection that either progressed to CIN3+ or cleared (not recorded which).

Comment on this clone: The read finishes 3 residues shy of the CDR3 end, and the germline J gene is used to complete it. The gene calls are TRBV14 and TRBJ2-3; no definite D call. Trimming removed 0 bases at V and 0 bases at J, with 7 bases between. CDR3 size: 15 residues. CDR1 and CDR2 (germline): SGHDN, FVKESK. The sequenced CDR3 bases are TGTGCCAGCAGCCAAGATATTTCCAGCACAGATACG. It codes for CASSQDISSTDT. The whole CDR3 is CASSQDISSTDTQYF.

About this clone itself: The read terminates 3 residues ahead of where the CDR3 ends, so the germline J gene completes it. This rearrangement joins TRBV7-2 to TRBJ1-4; D perhaps matches TRBD1 (6 bases). V was pared by 2 bases and J by 6 bases, with 13 bases between. Germline CDR1 reads SGHTA; CDR2 reads FQGNSA. The CDR3 covers 15 residues. The CDR3 sequence: CASSLTGRGDEKLFF. Incomplete CDR3 DNA: TGTGCCAGCAGCTTAACCGGCAGGGGAGATGAAAAA.

Comment on this clone: The CDR3 is cut off 3 residues early in the read; its end comes from the germline J gene. The rearrangement uses TRBV19 and TRBJ2-7; weak D call: TRBD2 (6 bases). V lost 1 base and J 0 bases, leaving 13 bases between the germline ends. This CDR3 is 16 amino acids long. Germline V gene data show CDR1 as LNHDA and CDR2 as SQIVND (reference sequence). The CDR3 protein is CASSIGGRGISYEQYF. The covered CDR3 bases are TGTGCCAGTAGTATAGGAGGTCGGGGGATCTCCTACGAG.

As to this clone: The germline gene is not matched at one end of the junction; a read error may be the cause. The CDR3 goes on 3 residues after the read ends, and that part is filled in from the germline J gene. At the DNA level, this CDR3 is encoded by other sequences in the same sample as well. The V gene is TRBV7-9, the J gene TRBJ1-3; D not resolved. CDR3 length: 15 residues. Germline CDR1 reads SEHNR; CDR2 reads FQNEAQ (reference sequence). The part of the CDR3 DNA that was read is TGTGCCAGCAGCCCGGGGAGTCTCTCTGGAAACACT. Encoded protein: CASSPGSLSGNT. The whole CDR3 protein is CASSPGSLSGNTIYF.

About this clone itself: The read ends 3 residues shy of where the CDR3 ends; the end is completed using the germline J gene. This sequence joins TRBV4-1 and TRBJ2-2; D might be TRBD1 (5 bases). Per the germline V gene, CDR1 is MGHRA and CDR2 is YSYEKL. V lost 4 bases and J lost 8, with 14 bases in between. CDR3 length: 14 residues. This CDR3 is CASSPNGKGGELFF. CDR3 DNA (partial): TGCGCCAGCAGCCCGAACGGCAAGGGGGGGGAG.

The CDR3 sequence is CASSRDASGTYNDYTF. The CDR3 DNA, read in part, is TGTGCCAGCTCACGAGACGCTAGCGGGACATACAATGAC. This chain connects TRBV18 to TRBJ1-2, with D tentatively TRBD1 (6 bases). The read terminates 3 residues ahead of where the CDR3 ends, so the germline J gene completes it. This CDR3 contains 16 residues. The V gene's germline CDR1 is KGHSH and CDR2 LQKENI.

A note on this clone: Coverage ceases 3 residues before the CDR3 finishes, and the germline J gene fills in the end. This chain joins TRBV5-6 and TRBJ1-1; D unclear. The CDR3 sequence is 15 residues long. CDR1 is SGHDT and CDR2 is YYEEEE in the germline V gene. Trimming took 0 bases from V and 3 from J, leaving 12 bases between them. CDR3 sequence reads: CASSLGAAGDTEAFF. The CDR3 DNA, read in part, is TGTGCCAGCAGCTTGGGGGCAGCGGGAGACACTGAA.

To note about this clone: The read halts 3 residues ahead of the CDR3 end, with the missing end drawn from the germline J gene. The gene calls are TRBV7-2 and TRBJ1-4, with 8 bases lining up with TRBD1. In germline, CDR1 is SGHTA, CDR2 FQGNSA. V lost 4 bases, J lost 7 bases, and 5 bases stayed unmatched. This CDR3 has 14 residues. Partial CDR3 DNA: TGTGCCAGCAGCTCCGGGACAGGCGCTGAAAAA. Encoded protein: CASSSGTGAEK. The entire CDR3 protein is CASSSGTGAEKLFF.

Points on this clone: The sequenced fragment ends 3 residues before the CDR3 boundary, so the rest is inferred from the germline J gene. V is TRBV7-9 and J is TRBJ2-1; 7 bases are a match to TRBD1. CDR3 length: 12 amino acids. J gave up 8 bases and V 2 bases, and 0 bases lay outside the gene matches. Germline assignment: CDR1 SEHNR and CDR2 FQNEAQ (reference sequence). CDR3 residues: CASSLTGDEQFF. The covered CDR3 bases are TGTGCCAGCAGCTTAACAGGGGATGAG.

Remarks on this clone: The CDR3 goes on 3 residues after the read ends, and that part is filled in from the germline J gene. The chain carries TRBV19 and TRBJ2-4, with 7 bases lining up with TRBD1. The CDR3 is 15 amino acids. Germline assignment: CDR1 LNHDA and CDR2 SQIVND (reference sequence). The CDR3 bases that were read are TGTGCCAGTAGTATGACTAACAGGGGCCTCTATGGT. Protein product: CASSMTNRGLYG. The whole CDR3 reads CASSMTNRGLYGQYF.

As for this clone: The read finishes 3 residues shy of the CDR3 end, and the germline J gene is used to complete it. The rearrangement uses TRBV7-2 and TRBJ2-2; a weak D match, TRBD1 (5 bases). Germline CDR1 reads SGHTA; CDR2 reads FQGNSA. The CDR3 runs to 14 residues. CDR3 DNA (partial): TGTGCCAGCAGCACAGGCTCTGGGGCCAACGTG. It encodes CASSTGSGANV. The CDR3 as a whole reads CASSTGSGANVLFF.

Of note for this clone: The read ends 3 residues early relative to the CDR3; the germline J gene fills the gap. This chain joins TRBV7-6 and TRBJ1-1; D might be TRBD1 (5 bases). Germline CDR1 reads SGHVS; CDR2 reads FNYEAQ. Trimming took 1 base from V and 0 from J, leaving 9 bases between them. CDR3 length equals 15 residues. CDR3 DNA, as far as it was read: TGTGCCAGCAGCTTAGGACAGACAATGAACACTGAA. Translation gives CASSLGQTMNTE. The whole CDR3 is CASSLGQTMNTEAFF.

For this clone: With the read ending 3 residues before the CDR3 end, the germline J gene is used to fill in that end. The chain combines TRBV19 with TRBJ1-2, with D uncertain. V was trimmed by 0 bases and J by 0 bases, leaving 8 bases between them. Germline CDR1 reads LNHDA; CDR2 reads SQIVND (reference sequence). The CDR3 runs 15 residues. The CDR3 is CASSIDLTANYGYTF. CDR3 DNA (partial): TGTGCCAGTAGTATAGATCTAACAGCTAACTATGGC. Using reference TRBV19 and TRBJ1-2 for the parts outside the CDR3, the full variable domain is DGGITQSPKYLFRKEGQNVTLSCEQNLNHDAMYWYRQDPGQGLRLIYYSQIVNDFQKGDIAEGYSVSREKKESFPLTVTSAQKNPTAFYLCASSIDLTANYGYTFGSGTRLTVV.

A remark on this clone: Read sequence stops 3 residues before the CDR3 end, and the germline J gene provides the missing end. This chain joins TRBV5-1 and TRBJ1-3, with 9 nucleotides matching TRBD1. Germline V gives CDR1 SGHRS, CDR2 YFSETQ. V dropped 2 bases and J dropped 3; count of bases not matched to a gene: 6. The CDR3 is made up of 16 amino acids. CDR3 sequence: CASSFTTGGGGNTIYF. The sequenced part of the CDR3 DNA is TGCGCCAGCAGCTTCACGACAGGGGGAGGTGGAAACACC.

Comment on this clone: The CDR3 goes on 3 residues after the read ends, and that part is filled in from the germline J gene. This sequence joins TRBV6-2 or TRBV6-3 and TRBJ1-5, with 10 bases aligning to TRBD1. Unmatched junction bases numbered 9, after V lost 6 bases and J lost 4 bases. The CDR3 is 16 amino acids. From germline, CDR1 is MNHEY and CDR2 SVGEGT. CDR3 bases read: TGTGCCAGCAGCCAAGACAGGGGGCCGGGGAATCAGCCC. Translated: CASSQDRGPGNQP. The entire CDR3 sequence reads CASSQDRGPGNQPQHF.

Comments on this clone: The read stops 3 residues short of the end of the CDR3; the missing end is completed from the germline J gene. The chain is built from TRBV14 and TRBJ2-7; 11 positions match TRBD2. Unmatched junction bases numbered 4, after V lost 6 bases and J lost 6 bases. Germline V lookup: CDR1 SGHDN, CDR2 FVKESK. The CDR3 contains 13 residues. This CDR3 reads CASRLAGAREQYF. The DNA read from the CDR3 is TGTGCCAGCAGACTAGCGGGAGCCCGCGAG.

Judged by frequency, this clone is medium-sized. The sequenced fragment ends 3 residues before the CDR3 boundary, so the rest is inferred from the germline J gene. The J gene is TRBJ1-2, the V gene TRBV18, with D hard to call. This CDR3 spans 13 amino acids. The germline V gene encodes CDR1 KGHSH and CDR2 LQKENI. Deletions cut 0 bases from V and 0 bases from J, with 2 bases between. The CDR3 sequence is CASSPPSNYGYTF. The CDR3 bases that were read are TGTGCCAGCTCACCACCCTCTAACTATGGC.

CDR3 sequence: CATHSDRETEAFF. The DNA read from the CDR3 is TGTGCCACACACTCTGACAGGGAGACTGAA. The chain couples TRBV2 to TRBJ1-1, with 7 bases fitting TRBD1. The sequence runs out 3 residues before the end of the CDR3; the remainder is reconstructed from the germline J gene. V shed 10 bases, J shed 5 bases, and the junction held 10 bases outside the gene matches. Germline loops: CDR1 SNHLY, CDR2 FYNNEI. This CDR3 is 13 amino acids long.

Remarks on this clone: The read stops 3 residues short of the end of the CDR3; the missing end is completed from the germline J gene. The V call is TRBV20-1, the J call TRBJ1-5, with D perhaps matching TRBD1 (5 bases). From germline, CDR1 is DFQATT and CDR2 SNEGSKA (reference sequence). V was pared by 5 bases and J by 0 bases, with 8 bases between. The CDR3 length is 13 residues. Partial CDR3 DNA: TGCAGTGCTCTTACAGGTAGCAATCAGCCC. As protein: CSALTGSNQP. From start to end, the CDR3 is CSALTGSNQPQHF.

As for this clone: The read comes to an end 3 residues before the CDR3 does, leaving the germline J gene to fill in the end. This chain joins TRBV5-1 and TRBJ2-4; a possible D gene is TRBD2 (7 bases). Germline CDR1 SGHRS, CDR2 YFSETQ. This CDR3 has 17 amino acids. The covered CDR3 bases are TGCGCCAGCAGCTTGGCGGGGGGCGGGGATTTCCAAGAGACT. It codes for CASSLAGGGDFQET. The complete CDR3 protein is CASSLAGGGDFQETQYF.

To note about this clone: The CDR3 end is not reached by the read, which stops 3 residues before it; the germline J gene fills it in. This sequence joins TRBV2 and TRBJ2-5, with D perhaps TRBD2 (5 bases). The CDR3 loop spans 12 amino acids. The ends were cut back, 7 bases at V and 5 bases at J, with 11 bases in the middle. Germline lookup yields CDR1 SNHLY and CDR2 FYNNEI. Partial CDR3 DNA: TGTGCCAGCAATCCTAGCAGCGAGACC. Translating it yields CASNPSSET. The full CDR3 reads CASNPSSETQYF.